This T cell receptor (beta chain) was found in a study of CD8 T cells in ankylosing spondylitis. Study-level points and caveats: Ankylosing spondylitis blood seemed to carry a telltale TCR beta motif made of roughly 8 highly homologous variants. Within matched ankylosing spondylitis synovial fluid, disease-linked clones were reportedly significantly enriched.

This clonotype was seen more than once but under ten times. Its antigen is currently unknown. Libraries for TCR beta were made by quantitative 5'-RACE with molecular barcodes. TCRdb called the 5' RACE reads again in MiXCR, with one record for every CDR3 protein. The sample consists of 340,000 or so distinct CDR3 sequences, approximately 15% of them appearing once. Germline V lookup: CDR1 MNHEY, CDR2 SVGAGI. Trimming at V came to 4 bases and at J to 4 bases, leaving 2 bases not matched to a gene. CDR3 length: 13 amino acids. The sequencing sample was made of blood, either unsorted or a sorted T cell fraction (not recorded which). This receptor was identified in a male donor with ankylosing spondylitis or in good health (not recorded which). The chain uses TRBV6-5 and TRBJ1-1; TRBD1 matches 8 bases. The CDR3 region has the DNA TGTGCCAGCAGTTCAGGGGGCATCACTGAAGCTTTCTTT. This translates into CASSSGGITEAFF.